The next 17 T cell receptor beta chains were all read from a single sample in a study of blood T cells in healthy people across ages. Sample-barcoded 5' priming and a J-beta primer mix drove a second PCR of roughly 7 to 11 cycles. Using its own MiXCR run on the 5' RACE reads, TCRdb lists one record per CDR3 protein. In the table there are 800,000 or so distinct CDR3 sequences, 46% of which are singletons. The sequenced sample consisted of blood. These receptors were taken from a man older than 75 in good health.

Written as DNA, the CDR3 is TGTGCCAGCAGGGCGACCTACAATGAGCAGTTCTTC. Its protein is CASRATYNEQFF. The rearrangement links TRBV12-3 or TRBV12-4 to TRBJ2-1; no firm D call. Trimming stripped 6 bases from V and 2 bases from J, with 5 bases between. The CDR3 spans 12 residues.

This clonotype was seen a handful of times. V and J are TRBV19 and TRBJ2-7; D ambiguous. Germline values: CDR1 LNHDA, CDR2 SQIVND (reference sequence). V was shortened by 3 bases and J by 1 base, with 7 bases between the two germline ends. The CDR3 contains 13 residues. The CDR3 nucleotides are TGTGCCAGTAGTATTCTTGATTCCTACGAGCAGTACTTC. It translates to CASSILDSYEQYF.

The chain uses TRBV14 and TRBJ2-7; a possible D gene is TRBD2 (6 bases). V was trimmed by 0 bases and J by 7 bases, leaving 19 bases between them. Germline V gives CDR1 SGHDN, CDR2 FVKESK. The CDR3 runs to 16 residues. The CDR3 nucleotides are TGTGCCAGCAGCCAAGACCGGCTAGCGTCGTACAATGAGCAGTACTTC. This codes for CASSQDRLASYNEQYF. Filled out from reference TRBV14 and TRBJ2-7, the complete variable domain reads EAGVTQFPSHSVIEKGQTVTLRCDPISGHDNLYWYRRVMGKEIKFLLHFVKESKQDESGMPNNRFLAERTGGTYSTLKVQPAELEDSGVYFCASSQDRLASYNEQYFGPGTRLTVT.

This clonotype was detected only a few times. In DNA, the CDR3 is TGTGCCAGCACCCCTGGAAGGGCGCTAGATACGCAGTATTTT. Amino acids: CASTPGRALDTQYF. This rearrangement joins TRBV12-3 or TRBV12-4 to TRBJ2-3; D not resolved. Trimming removed 7 bases from V and 5 bases from J, with 16 bases in between. This CDR3 is 14 amino acids long.

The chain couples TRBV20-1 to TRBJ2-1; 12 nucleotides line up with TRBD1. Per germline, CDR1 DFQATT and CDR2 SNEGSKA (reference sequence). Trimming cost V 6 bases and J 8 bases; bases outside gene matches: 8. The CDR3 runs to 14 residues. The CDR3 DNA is TGCAGTGCCTCCGGGACAGGGGGCTTCTATGAGCAGTTCTTC. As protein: CSASGTGGFYEQFF.

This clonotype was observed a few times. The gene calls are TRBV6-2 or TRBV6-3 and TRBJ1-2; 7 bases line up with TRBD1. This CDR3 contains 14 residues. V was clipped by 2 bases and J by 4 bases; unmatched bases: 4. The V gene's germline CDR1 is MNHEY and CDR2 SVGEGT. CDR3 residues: CASSYAGTVYGYTF. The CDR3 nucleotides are TGTGCCAGCAGTTACGCCGGGACAGTCTATGGCTACACCTTC.

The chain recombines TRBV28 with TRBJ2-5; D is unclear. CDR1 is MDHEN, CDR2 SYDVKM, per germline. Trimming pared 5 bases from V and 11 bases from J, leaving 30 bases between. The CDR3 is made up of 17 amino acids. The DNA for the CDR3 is TGTGCCAGCAGTCCCCCTCCGGAGAGATCCTACTACAATGAGCAGTACTTC. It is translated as CASSPPPERSYYNEQYF.

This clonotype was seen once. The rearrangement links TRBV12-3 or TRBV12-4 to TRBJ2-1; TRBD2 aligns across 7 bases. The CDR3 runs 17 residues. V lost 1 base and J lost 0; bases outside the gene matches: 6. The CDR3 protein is CASSLGLAAISYNEQFF. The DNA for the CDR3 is TGTGCCAGCAGTTTAGGGCTAGCGGCTATCTCCTACAATGAGCAGTTCTTC.

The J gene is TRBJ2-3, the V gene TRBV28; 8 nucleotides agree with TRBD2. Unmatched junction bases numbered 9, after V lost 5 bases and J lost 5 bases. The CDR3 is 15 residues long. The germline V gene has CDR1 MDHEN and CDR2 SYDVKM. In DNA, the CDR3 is TGTGCCAGCAGTACTCTCGCGGGAGGCGTAGATACGCAGTATTTT. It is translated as CASSTLAGGVDTQYF.

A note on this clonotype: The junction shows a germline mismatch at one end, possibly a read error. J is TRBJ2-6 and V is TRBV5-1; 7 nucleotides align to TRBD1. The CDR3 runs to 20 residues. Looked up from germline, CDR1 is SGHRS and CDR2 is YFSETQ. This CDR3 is CASSWEDRVLNLAGVNVLTF. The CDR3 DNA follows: TGCGCCAGCAGCTGGGAAGACAGGGTGTTGAATCTGGCTGGGGTCAACGTCCTGACTTTC.

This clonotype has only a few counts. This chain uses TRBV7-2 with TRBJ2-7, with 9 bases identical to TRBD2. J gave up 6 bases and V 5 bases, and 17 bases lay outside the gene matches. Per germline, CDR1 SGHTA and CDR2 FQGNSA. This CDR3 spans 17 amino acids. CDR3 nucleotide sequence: TGTGCCAGCAGCCTCCTCGCTCGGGCAGCGGGAGGCTCCGAGCAGTACTTC. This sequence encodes CASSLLARAAGGSEQYF.

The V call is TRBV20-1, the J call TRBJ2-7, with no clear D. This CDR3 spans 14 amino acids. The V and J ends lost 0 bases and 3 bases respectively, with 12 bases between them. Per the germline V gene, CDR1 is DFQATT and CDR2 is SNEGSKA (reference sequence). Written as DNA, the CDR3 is TGCAGTGCTAGAGATCCAAGGGTGGGCTACGAGCAGTACTTC. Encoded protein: CSARDPRVGYEQYF.

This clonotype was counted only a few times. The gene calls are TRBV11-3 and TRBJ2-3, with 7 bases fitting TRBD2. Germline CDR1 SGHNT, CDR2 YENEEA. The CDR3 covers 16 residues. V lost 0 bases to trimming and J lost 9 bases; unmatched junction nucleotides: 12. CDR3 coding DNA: TGTGCCAGCAGCTTAGATCGGGGACTACTGATGACGACGCAGTATTTT. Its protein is CASSLDRGLLMTTQYF.

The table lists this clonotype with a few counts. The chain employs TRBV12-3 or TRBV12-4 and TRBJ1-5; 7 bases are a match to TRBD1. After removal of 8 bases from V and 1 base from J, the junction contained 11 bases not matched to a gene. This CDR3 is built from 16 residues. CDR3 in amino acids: CASLPGTVESNQPQHF. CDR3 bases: TGTGCCAGCCTTCCCGGGACAGTTGAAAGCAATCAGCCCCAGCATTTT.

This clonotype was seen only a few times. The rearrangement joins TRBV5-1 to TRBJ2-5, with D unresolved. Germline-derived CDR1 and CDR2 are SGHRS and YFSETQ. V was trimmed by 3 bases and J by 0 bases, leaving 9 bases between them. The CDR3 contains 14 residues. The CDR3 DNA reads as TGCGCCAGCAGCTCGCAGATGTACCAAGAGACCCAGTACTTC. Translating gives CASSSQMYQETQYF.

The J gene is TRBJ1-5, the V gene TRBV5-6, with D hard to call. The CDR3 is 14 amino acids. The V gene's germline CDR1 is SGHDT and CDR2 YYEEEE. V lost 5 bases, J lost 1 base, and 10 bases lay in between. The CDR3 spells CASSTWASNQPQHF. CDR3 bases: TGTGCCAGCAGTACGTGGGCGAGCAATCAGCCCCAGCATTTT.

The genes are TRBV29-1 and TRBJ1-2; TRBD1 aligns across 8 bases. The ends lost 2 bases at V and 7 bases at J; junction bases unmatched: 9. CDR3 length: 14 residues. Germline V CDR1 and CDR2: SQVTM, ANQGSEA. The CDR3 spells CSVEMPQGAGGYTF. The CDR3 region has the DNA TGCAGCGTTGAAATGCCCCAGGGGGCAGGTGGCTACACCTTC.